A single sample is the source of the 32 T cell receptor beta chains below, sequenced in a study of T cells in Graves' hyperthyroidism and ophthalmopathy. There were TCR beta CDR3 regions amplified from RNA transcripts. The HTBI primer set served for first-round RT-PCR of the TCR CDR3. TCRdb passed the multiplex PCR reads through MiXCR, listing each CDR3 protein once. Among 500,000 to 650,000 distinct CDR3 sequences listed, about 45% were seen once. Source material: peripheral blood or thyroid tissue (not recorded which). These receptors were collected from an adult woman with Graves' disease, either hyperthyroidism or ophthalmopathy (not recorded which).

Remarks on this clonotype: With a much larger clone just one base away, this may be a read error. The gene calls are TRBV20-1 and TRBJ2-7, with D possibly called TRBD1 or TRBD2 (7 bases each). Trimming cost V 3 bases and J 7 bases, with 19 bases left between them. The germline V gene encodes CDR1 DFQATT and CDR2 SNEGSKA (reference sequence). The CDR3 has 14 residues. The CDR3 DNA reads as TGCAGTGCTAGTCAGTTGGGAGGGGGCTCGGAGCAGTACTTC. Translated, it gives CSASQLGGGSEQYF.

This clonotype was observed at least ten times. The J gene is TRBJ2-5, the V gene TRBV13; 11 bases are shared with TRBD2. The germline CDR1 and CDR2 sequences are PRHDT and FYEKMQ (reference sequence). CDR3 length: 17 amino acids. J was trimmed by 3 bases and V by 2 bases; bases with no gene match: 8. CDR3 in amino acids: CASSLWLLAGEKETQYF. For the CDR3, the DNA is TGTGCCAGCAGCTTATGGCTACTAGCGGGAGAAAAAGAGACCCAGTACTTC.

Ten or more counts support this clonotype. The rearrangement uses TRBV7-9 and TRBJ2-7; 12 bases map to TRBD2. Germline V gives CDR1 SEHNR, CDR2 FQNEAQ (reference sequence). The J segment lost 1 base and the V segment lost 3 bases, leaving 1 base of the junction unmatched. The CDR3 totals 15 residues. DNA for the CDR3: TGTGCCAGCAGCTTTGGACTAGCGGGATCCTACGAGCAGTACTTC. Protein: CASSFGLAGSYEQYF.

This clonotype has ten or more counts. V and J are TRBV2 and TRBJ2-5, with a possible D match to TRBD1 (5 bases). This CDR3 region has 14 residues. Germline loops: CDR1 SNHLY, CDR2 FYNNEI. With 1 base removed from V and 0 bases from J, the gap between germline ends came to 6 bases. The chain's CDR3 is CASSEDRYQETQYF. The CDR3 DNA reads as TGTGCCAGCAGTGAAGACAGGTACCAAGAGACCCAGTACTTC.

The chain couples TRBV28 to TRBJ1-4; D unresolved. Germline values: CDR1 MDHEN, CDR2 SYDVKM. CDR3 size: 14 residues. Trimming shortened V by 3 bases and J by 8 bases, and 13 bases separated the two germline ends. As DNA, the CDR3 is TGTGCCAGCAGTTTCAATTATAATATCGAAAAACTGTTTTTT. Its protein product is CASSFNYNIEKLFF.

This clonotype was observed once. CDR3 sequence (DNA): TGTGCCAGCAGTTTGGCCGAGGGGATGATCCAGCATTTT. Translating gives CASSLAEGMIQHF. The chain joins TRBV12-3 or TRBV12-4 to TRBJ1-5, with a weak D call TRBD1 (5 bases). V was trimmed by 3 bases and J by 12 bases, leaving 15 bases between them. The CDR3 consists of 13 residues.

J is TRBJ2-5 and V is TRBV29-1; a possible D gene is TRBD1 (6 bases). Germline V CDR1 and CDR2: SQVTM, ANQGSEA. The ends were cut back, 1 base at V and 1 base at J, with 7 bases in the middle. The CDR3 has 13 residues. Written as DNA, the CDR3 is TGCAGCGTTGAAGGGACAGCCCAAGAGACCCAGTACTTC. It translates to CSVEGTAQETQYF.

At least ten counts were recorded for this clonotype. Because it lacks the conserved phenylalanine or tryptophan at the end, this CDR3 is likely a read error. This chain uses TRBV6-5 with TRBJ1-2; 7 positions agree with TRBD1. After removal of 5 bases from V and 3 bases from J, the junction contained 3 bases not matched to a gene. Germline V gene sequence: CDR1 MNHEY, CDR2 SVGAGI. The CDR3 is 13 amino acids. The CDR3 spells CASSRDSDYGYTS. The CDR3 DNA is TGTGCCAGCAGTAGGGACAGTGACTATGGCTACACCTCC.

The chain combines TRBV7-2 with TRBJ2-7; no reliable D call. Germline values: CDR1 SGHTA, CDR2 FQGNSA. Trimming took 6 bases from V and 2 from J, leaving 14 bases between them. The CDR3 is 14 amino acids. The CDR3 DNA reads TGTGCCAGCAGGATCAGTGGCTCTGCCTACGAGCAGTACTTC. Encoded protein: CASRISGSAYEQYF.

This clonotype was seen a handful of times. The CDR3 coding sequence is TGCAGCGTTGAAGGCCTAGCGGGACCATACGAGCAGTACTTC. Translating it yields CSVEGLAGPYEQYF. V gene TRBV29-1 combines with J gene TRBJ2-7; 9 nucleotides match TRBD2. Trimming at V came to 1 base and at J to 4 bases, leaving 5 bases not matched to a gene. The CDR3 contains 14 residues. CDR1 SQVTM and CDR2 ANQGSEA come from the germline V gene.

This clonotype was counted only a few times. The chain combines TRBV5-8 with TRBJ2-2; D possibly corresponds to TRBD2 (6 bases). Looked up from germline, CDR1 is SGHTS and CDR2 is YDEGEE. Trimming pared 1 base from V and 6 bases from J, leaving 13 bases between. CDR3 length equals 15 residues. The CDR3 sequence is CASSLRPSVAGELFF. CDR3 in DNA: TGTGCCAGCAGCTTGCGGCCTAGCGTGGCCGGGGAGCTGTTTTTT. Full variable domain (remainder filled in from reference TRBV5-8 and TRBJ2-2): EAGVTQSPTHLIKTRGQQATLRCSPISGHTSVYWYQQALGLGLQFLLWYDEGEERNRGNFPPRFSGRQFPNYSSELNVNALELEDSALYLCASSLRPSVAGELFFGEGSRLTVL.

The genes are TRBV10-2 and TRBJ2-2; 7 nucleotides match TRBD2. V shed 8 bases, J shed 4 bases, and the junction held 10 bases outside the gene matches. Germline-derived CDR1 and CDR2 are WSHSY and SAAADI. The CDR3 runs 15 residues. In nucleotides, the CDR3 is TGCGCCAGCGATAGAAGACTAGCCTCCACCGGGGAGCTGTTTTTT. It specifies CASDRRLASTGELFF.

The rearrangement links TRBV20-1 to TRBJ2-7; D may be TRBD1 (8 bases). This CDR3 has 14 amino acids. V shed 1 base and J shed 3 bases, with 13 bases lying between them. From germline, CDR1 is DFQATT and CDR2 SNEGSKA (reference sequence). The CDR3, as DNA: TGCAGTGCTAGAGCCGGGGGGACAGGCTACGAGCAGTACTTC. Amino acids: CSARAGGTGYEQYF.

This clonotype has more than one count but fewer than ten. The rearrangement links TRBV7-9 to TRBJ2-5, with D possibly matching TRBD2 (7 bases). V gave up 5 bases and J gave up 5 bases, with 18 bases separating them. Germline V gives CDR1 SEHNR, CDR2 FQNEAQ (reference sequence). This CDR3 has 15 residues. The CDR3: CASSPTGRAWETQYF. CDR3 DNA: TGTGCCAGCAGCCCCACAGGGAGGGCCTGGGAGACCCAGTACTTC.

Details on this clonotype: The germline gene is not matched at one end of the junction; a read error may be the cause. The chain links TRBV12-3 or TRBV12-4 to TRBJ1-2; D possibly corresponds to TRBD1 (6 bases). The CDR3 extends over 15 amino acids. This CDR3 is CASSPQGLTNYGHTF. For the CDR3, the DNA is TGTGCCAGCAGTCCACAGGGTCTTACTAACTATGGCCACACCTTC.

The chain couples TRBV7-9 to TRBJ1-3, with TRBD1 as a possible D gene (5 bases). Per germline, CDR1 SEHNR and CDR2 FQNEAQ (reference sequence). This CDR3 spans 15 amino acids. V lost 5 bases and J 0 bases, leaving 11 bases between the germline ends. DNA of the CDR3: TGTGCCAGCAGCCACCGGGGGATCTCTGGAAACACCATATATTTT. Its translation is CASSHRGISGNTIYF.

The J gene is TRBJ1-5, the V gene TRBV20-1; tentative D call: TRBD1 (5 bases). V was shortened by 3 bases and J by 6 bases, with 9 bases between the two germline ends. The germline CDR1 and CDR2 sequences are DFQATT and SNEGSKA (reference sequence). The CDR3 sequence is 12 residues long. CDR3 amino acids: CSARLGTQPQHF. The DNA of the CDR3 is TGCAGTGCTAGGTTGGGGACTCAGCCCCAGCATTTT.

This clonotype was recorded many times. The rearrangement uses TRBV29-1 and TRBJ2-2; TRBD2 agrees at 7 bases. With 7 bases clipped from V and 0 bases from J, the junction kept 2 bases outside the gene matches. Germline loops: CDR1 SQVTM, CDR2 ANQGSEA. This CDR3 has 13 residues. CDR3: CSALAANTGELFF. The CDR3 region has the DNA TGCAGCGCCCTAGCGGCGAACACCGGGGAGCTGTTTTTT.

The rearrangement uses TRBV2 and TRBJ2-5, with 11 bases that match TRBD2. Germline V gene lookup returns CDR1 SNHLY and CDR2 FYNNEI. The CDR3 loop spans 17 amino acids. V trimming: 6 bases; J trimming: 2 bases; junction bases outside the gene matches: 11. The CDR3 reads CASSLAGLAGLQETQYF. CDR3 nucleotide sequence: TGTGCCAGCAGCTTAGCAGGACTAGCGGGCCTACAAGAGACCCAGTACTTC.

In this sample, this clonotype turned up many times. CDR3 nucleotide sequence: TGCAGTGCTAGAGTCGGGACAGTAAATGAAAAACTGTTTTTT. Encoded protein: CSARVGTVNEKLFF. The chain links TRBV20-1 to TRBJ1-4; 7 bases line up with TRBD1. J was trimmed by 5 bases and V by 1 base; bases with no gene match: 4. Germline V gives CDR1 DFQATT, CDR2 SNEGSKA (reference sequence). The CDR3 is 14 residues long.

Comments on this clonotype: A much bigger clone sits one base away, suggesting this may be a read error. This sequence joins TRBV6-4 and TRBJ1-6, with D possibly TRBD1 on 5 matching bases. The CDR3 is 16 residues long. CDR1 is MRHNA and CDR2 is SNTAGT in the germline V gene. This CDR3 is CAGRPGGGSYNSPLHF. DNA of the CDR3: TGTGCCGGCAGGCCCGGGGGAGGATCCTATAATTCACCCCTCCACTTT.

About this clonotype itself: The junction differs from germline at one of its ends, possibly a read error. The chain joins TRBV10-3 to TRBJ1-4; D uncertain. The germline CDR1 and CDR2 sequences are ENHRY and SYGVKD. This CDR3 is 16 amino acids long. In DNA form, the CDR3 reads TGTGCCTGTACGAAAGTCCCGAGGGTGAAAGTTGAAAAACTGTCTTTT. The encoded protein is CACTKVPRVKVEKLSF.

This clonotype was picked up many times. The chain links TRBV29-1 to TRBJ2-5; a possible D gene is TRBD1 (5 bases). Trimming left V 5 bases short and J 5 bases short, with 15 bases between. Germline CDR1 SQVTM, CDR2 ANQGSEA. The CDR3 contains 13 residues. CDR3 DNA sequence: TGCAGCGTTTCTACAGGAAACGGGGAGACCCAGTACTTC. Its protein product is CSVSTGNGETQYF.

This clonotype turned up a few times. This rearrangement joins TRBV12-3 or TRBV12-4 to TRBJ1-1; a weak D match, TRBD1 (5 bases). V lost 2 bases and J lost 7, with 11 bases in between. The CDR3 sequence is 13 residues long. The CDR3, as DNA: TGTGCCAGCAGTTTATCCGGGACGGATGAAGCTTTCTTT. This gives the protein CASSLSGTDEAFF.

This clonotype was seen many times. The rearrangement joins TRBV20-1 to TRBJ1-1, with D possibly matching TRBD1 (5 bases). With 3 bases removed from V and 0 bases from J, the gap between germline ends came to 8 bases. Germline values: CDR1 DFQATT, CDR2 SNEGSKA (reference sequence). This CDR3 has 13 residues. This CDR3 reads CSARGRVNTEAFF. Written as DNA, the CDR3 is TGCAGTGCTAGGGGACGGGTGAACACTGAAGCTTTCTTT.

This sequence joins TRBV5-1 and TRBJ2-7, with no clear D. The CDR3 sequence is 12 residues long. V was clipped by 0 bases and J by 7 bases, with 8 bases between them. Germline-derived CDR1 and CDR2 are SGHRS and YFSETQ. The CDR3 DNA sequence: TGCGCCAGCAGCTTGGCTGTCTGGGAGCAGTACTTC. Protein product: CASSLAVWEQYF.

CDR3: CSAVGLGVNTEAFF. CDR3 coding DNA: TGCAGTGCTGTGGGGTTGGGGGTGAACACTGAAGCTTTCTTT. J is TRBJ1-1 and V is TRBV20-1; D possibly corresponds to TRBD1 (5 bases). The CDR3 runs 14 residues. Trimming pared 5 bases from V and 0 bases from J, leaving 13 bases between. CDR1 is DFQATT and CDR2 is SNEGSKA in the germline V gene (reference sequence).

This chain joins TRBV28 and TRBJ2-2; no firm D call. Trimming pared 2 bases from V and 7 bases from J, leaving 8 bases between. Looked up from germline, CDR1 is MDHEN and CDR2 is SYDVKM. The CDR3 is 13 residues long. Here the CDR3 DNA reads TGTGCCAGCAGTTTAGGCGTAGGCGGGGAGCTGTTTTTT. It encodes CASSLGVGGELFF.

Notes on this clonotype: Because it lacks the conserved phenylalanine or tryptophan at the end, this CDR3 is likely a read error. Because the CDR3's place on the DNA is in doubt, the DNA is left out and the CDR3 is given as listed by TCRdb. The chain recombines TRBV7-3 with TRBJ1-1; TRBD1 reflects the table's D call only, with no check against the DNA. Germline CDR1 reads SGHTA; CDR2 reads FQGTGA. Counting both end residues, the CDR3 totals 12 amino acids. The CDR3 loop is CASSNLTGPEVY.

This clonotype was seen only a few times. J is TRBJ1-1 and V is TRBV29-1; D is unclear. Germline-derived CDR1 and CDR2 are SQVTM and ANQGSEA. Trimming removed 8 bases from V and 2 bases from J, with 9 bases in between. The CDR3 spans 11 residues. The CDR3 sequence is CSLDGNTEAFF. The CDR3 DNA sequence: TGCAGCTTGGACGGAAACACTGAAGCTTTCTTT.

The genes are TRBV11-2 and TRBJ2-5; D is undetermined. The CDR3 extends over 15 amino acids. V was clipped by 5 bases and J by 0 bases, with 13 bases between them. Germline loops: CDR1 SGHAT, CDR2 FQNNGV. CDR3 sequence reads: CASSPQDPYQETQYF. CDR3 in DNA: TGTGCCAGCAGCCCTCAAGACCCGTACCAAGAGACCCAGTACTTC.

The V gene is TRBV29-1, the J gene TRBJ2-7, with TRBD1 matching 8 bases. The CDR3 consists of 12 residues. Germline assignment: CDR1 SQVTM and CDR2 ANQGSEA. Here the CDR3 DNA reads TGCAGTGGCCGGACAGGGATCGACGAGCAGTACTTC. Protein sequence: CSGRTGIDEQYF.